The 9 T cell receptor beta chains presented below share a single source sample, sequenced in a study of T cells after yellow fever vaccination. TCRdb itself ran the 5' RACE reads through MiXCR, one entry per CDR3 protein. The table lists 300,000 to 350,000 distinct CDR3 sequences, around 4.1% of them singletons. The material was PBMCs, obtained 5 days after the yellow fever booster vaccination. The receptors were gathered from a man younger than 30 who received the YFV17D yellow fever vaccine.

V is TRBV4-1 and J is TRBJ2-1, with 7 bases identical to TRBD1. Germline V gene data show CDR1 as MGHRA and CDR2 as YSYEKL. With 1 base clipped from V and 9 bases from J, the junction kept 12 bases outside the gene matches. This CDR3 comprises 16 residues. This CDR3 reads CASSQGLESGGVEQFF. CDR3 DNA sequence: TGCGCCAGCAGCCAAGGTCTCGAATCAGGGGGAGTTGAGCAGTTCTTC.

The table lists this clonotype with many counts. V gene TRBV20-1 combines with J gene TRBJ2-2; 11 positions match TRBD2. CDR1 and CDR2 from the germline V gene are DFQATT and SNEGSKA (reference sequence). This CDR3 region has 14 residues. J lost 4 bases, V lost 4 bases, and 2 bases had no gene match. In DNA form, the CDR3 reads TGCAGTGCTACTAGCGGGGGGCCCACCGGGGAGCTGTTTTTT. It translates to CSATSGGPTGELFF.

At least ten counts were recorded for this clonotype. The genes are TRBV6-1 and TRBJ2-7, with 8 bases fitting TRBD2. This CDR3 is 16 amino acids long. The trim removed 0 bases at V and 2 bases at J, leaving 6 bases unmatched. Looked up from germline, CDR1 is MNHNS and CDR2 is SASEGT. CDR3 loop: CASSEARGAGPYEQYV. CDR3 bases: TGTGCCAGCAGTGAAGCGCGGGGGGCCGGCCCCTACGAGCAGTACGTC.

The V gene is TRBV19, the J gene TRBJ1-1; no reliable D call. V dropped 8 bases and J dropped 1 base, with 14 bases sitting between them. The CDR3 has 14 residues. Germline CDR1 LNHDA, CDR2 SQIVND (reference sequence). CDR3 loop: CASCRYAENTEAFF. The DNA for the CDR3 is TGTGCCAGTTGTAGGTACGCGGAGAACACTGAAGCTTTCTTT.

The rearrangement uses TRBV20-1 and TRBJ2-5; either TRBD1 or TRBD2 may fit D (5 bases each). CDR1 and CDR2 (germline): DFQATT, SNEGSKA (reference sequence). The V and J ends lost 8 bases and 3 bases respectively, with 19 bases between them. The CDR3 is 14 residues long. CDR3 region: CSNYRDPSEETQYF. As DNA, the CDR3 is TGCAGTAATTACCGGGACCCATCAGAAGAGACCCAGTACTTC.

In this sample, this clonotype turned up a few times. The gene calls are TRBV5-1 and TRBJ1-2; D gene ambiguous. V lost 4 bases to trimming and J lost 8 bases, with 15 bases between them. Germline V gene sequence: CDR1 SGHRS, CDR2 YFSETQ. The CDR3 is 13 amino acids. The CDR3 bases are TGCGCCAGCAGCCTCAACTCGTTAGGGGGCTACACCTTC. Protein sequence: CASSLNSLGGYTF.

This clonotype came up a few times. The chain couples TRBV6-5 to TRBJ2-5, with D possibly being TRBD1 or TRBD2 (5 bases each). Between the trimmed V and J ends, which lost 2 bases and 5 bases, there was a span of 9 bases. The V gene's germline CDR1 is MNHEY and CDR2 SVGAGI. CDR3 length: 13 residues. CDR3 DNA: TGTGCCAGCAGTTACGTAGAGGGGGAGACCCAGTACTTC. Protein sequence: CASSYVEGETQYF.

A few counts support this clonotype. The chain uses TRBV15 and TRBJ2-5, with 14 bases matching TRBD2. J gave up 3 bases and V 2 bases, and 14 bases lay outside the gene matches. The length of the CDR3 is 20 residues. CDR1 is LNHNV and CDR2 is YYDKDF in the germline V gene (reference sequence). This CDR3 is CATSRKGLAGAGGTEETQYF. DNA of the CDR3: TGTGCCACCAGCAGAAAGGGACTAGCGGGGGCCGGGGGTACGGAAGAGACCCAGTACTTC.

CDR3 loop: CASSSLLAGAPGGQFF. The CDR3 coding sequence is TGTGCCAGCAGCTCGTTATTAGCGGGGGCCCCGGGGGGGCAGTTCTTC. V gene TRBV5-4 combines with J gene TRBJ2-1; 9 nucleotides align to TRBD2. The ends lost 3 bases at V and 12 bases at J; junction bases unmatched: 16. The germline V gene encodes CDR1 SGHNT and CDR2 YYREEE (reference sequence). CDR3 size: 16 residues.